This T cell receptor beta chain was observed in a study of cytomegalovirus exposure and HLA in healthy donors. As to this clone: Its antigen is unknown.

PCR employed 60 Vbeta and 13 Jbeta primers. The data were produced by immunoSEQ multiplex PCR, yet TCRdb's version contains in-frame clones alone and is incomplete. This sample contains over 100,000 clones. Germline V gives CDR1 SNHLY, CDR2 FYNNEI. The V and J ends lost 5 bases and 8 bases, in that order; junction bases with no gene match: 5. The CDR3 covers 14 residues. General observations from the study: Reports indicated that the classifier achieved high specificity and sensitivity in diagnosing cytomegalovirus status.

Sequenced: PBMCs. The chain recombines TRBV2 with TRBJ1-4, with TRBD1 matching 10 bases. This sequence originates from a man younger than 40 in good health and CMV-seronegative. DNA of the CDR3: TGTGCCAGCAGTTCCGGGACAGGGGTGGAAAAACTGTTTTTT. Protein product: CASSSGTGVEKLFF.